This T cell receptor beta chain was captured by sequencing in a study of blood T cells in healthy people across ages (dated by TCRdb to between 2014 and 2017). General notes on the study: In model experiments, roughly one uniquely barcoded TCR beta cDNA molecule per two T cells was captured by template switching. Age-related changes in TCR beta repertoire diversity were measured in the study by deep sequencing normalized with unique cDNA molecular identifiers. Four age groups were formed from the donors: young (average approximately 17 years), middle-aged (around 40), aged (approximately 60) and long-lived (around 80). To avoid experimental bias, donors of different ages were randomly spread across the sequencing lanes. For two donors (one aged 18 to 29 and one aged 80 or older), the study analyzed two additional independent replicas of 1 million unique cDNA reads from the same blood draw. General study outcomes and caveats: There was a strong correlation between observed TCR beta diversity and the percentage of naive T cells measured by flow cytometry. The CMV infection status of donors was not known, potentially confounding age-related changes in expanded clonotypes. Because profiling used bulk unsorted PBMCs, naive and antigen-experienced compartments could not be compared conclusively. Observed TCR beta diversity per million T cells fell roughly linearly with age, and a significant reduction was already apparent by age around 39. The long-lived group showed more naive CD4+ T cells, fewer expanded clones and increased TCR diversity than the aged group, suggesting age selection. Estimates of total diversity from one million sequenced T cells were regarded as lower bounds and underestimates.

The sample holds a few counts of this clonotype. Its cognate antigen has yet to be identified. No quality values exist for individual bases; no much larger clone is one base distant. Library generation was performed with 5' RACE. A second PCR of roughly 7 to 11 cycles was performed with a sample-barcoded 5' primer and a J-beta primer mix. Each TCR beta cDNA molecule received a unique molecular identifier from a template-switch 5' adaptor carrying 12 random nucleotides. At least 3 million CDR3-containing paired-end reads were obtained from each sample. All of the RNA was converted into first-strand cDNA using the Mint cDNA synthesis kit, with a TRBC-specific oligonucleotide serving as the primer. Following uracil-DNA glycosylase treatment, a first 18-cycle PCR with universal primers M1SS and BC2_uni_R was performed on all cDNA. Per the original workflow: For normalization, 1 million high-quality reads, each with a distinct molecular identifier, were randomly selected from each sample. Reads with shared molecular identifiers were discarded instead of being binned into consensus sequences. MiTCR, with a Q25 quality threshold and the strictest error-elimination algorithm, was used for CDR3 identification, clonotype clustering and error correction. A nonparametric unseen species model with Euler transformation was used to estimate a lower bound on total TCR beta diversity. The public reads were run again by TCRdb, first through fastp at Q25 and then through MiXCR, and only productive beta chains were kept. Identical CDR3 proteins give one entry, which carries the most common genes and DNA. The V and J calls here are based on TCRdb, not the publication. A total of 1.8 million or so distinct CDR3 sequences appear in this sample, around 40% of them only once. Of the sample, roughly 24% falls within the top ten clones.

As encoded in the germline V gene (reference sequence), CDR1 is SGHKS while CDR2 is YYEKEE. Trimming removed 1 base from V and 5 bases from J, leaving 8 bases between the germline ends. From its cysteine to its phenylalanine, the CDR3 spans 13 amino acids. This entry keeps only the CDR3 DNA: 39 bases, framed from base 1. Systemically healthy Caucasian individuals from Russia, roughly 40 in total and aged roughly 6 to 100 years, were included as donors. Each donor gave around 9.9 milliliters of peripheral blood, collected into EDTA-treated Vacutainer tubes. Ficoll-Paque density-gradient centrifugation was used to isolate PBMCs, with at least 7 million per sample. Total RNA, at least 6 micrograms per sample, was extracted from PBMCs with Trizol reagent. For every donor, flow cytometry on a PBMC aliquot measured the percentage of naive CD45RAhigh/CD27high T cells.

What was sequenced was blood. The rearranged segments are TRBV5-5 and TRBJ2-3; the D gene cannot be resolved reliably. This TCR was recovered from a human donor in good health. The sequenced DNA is TGTGCCAGCAGCTTGTGGAATCGAGATACGCAGTATTTT. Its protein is CASSLWNRDTQYF.